Following are 6 T cell receptor beta chains from one sample sequenced in a study of identical twins. TCRdb passed the 5' RACE reads through MiXCR, listing each CDR3 protein once. The sample shows nearly 250,000 distinct CDR3 sequences, approximately 7% of them seen only once. These data were also filed under a second study, of yellow fever vaccine responses in identical twins.

The sample taken for sequencing was memory (CD45RO+) T cells sorted from blood. The source of these receptors is a woman aged 18-29 years in good health.

The rearrangement uses TRBV29-1 and TRBJ2-3, with D possibly being TRBD1 or TRBD2 (5 bases each). Germline CDR1 SQVTM, CDR2 ANQGSEA. This CDR3 spans 15 amino acids. Trimming removed 5 bases from V and 2 bases from J, with 17 bases in between. The CDR3 nucleotides read TGCAGCGTTAAGCCGGTCGGGACCTCCACAGATACGCAGTATTTT. It yields the protein CSVKPVGTSTDTQYF.

In its sample, this clonotype was seen many times. The chain has TRBV2 and TRBJ2-1, with D perhaps matching TRBD2 (6 bases). The CDR3 extends over 13 amino acids. Trimming left V 6 bases short and J 6 bases short, with 12 bases between. The germline V gene encodes CDR1 SNHLY and CDR2 FYNNEI. The CDR3 spells CASSSGLFNEQFF. The CDR3 nucleotides are TGTGCCAGCAGCTCAGGACTATTCAATGAGCAGTTCTTC.

This clonotype was counted at least ten times. The CDR3 DNA is TGTGCCAGCAGCTTACTCGGGACCACAGATACGCAGTATTTT. Its protein is CASSLLGTTDTQYF. The V call is TRBV7-2, the J call TRBJ2-3; D possibly matches TRBD1 or TRBD2 (5 bases each). CDR3 length equals 14 residues. The germline V gene encodes CDR1 SGHTA and CDR2 FQGNSA. The ends were cut back, 2 bases at V and 2 bases at J, with 8 bases in the middle.

This clonotype was recorded at least ten times. The chain joins TRBV10-3 to TRBJ2-1, with TRBD1 matching over 11 bases. This CDR3 is built from 14 residues. V gave up 4 bases and J gave up 6 bases; unmatched junction bases: 2. From germline, CDR1 is ENHRY and CDR2 SYGVKD. CDR3 amino acids: CAISGGQGGNEQFF. CDR3 in DNA: TGTGCCATCAGTGGGGGACAGGGGGGCAATGAGCAGTTCTTC.

V and J are TRBV4-1 and TRBJ2-3; 7 bases match TRBD1. Germline values: CDR1 MGHRA, CDR2 YSYEKL. This CDR3 is built from 15 residues. The J segment lost 2 bases and the V segment lost 1 base, leaving 3 bases of the junction unmatched. CDR3 region: CASSQGDRLTDTQYF. CDR3 coding DNA: TGCGCCAGCAGCCAAGGGGACAGACTCACAGATACGCAGTATTTT.

The sample holds a few counts of this clonotype. This sequence joins TRBV20-1 and TRBJ2-1; D is undetermined. The germline CDR1 and CDR2 sequences are DFQATT and SNEGSKA (reference sequence). Trimming took 3 bases from V and 12 from J, leaving 12 bases between them. There are 11 residues in the CDR3. The DNA for the CDR3 is TGCAGTGCTAGGAGTGCGGCCCTGCAGTTCTTC. Its protein is CSARSAALQFF.